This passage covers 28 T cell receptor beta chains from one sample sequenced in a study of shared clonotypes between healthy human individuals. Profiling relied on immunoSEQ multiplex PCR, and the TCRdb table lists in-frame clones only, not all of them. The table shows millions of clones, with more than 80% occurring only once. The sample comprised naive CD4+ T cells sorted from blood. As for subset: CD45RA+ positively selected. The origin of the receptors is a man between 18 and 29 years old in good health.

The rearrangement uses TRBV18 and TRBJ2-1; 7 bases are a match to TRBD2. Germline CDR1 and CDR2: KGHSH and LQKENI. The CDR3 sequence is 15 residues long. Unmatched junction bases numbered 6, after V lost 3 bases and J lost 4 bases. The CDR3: CASSPGTTGYNEQFF. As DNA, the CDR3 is TGTGCCAGCTCACCGGGGACTACCGGTTACAATGAGCAGTTCTTC.

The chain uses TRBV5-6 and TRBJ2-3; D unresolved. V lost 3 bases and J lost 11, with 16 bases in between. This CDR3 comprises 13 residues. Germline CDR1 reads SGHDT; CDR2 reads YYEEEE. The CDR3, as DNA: TGTGCCAGCAGCTCAAACAACCCGGGCCTGCAGTATTTT. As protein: CASSSNNPGLQYF.

CDR3 residues: CASRTGPNSPLHF. The CDR3 DNA is TGCGCCAGCCGAACAGGGCCGAATTCACCCCTCCACTTT. The chain joins TRBV10-2 to TRBJ1-6; TRBD1 might be the D (6 bases). There are 13 residues in the CDR3. The germline V gene has CDR1 WSHSY and CDR2 SAAADI. V shed 8 bases and J shed 7 bases, with 12 bases lying between them.

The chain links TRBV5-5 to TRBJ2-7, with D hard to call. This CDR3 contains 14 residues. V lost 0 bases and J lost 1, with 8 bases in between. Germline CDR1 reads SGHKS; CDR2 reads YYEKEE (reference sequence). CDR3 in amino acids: CASSLARVSYEQYF. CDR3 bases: TGTGCCAGCAGCTTGGCCCGCGTTTCCTACGAGCAGTACTTC.

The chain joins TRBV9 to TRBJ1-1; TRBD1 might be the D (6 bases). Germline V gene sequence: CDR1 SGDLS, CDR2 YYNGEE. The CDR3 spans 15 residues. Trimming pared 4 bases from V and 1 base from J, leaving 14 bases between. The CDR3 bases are TGTGCCAGCAGCCCGGACAGCTATCCGAACACTGAAGCTTTCTTT. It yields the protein CASSPDSYPNTEAFF.

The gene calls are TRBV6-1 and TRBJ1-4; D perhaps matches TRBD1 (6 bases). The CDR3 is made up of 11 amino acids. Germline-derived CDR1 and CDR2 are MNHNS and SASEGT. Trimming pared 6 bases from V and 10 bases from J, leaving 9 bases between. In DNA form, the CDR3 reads TGTGCCAGCAGGAGGGACATAAAACTGTTTTTT. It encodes CASRRDIKLFF.

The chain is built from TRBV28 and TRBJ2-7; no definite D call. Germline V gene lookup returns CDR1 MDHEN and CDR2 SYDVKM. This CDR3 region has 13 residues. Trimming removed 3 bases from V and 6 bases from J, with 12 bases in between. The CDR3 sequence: CASSLGGKGEQYF. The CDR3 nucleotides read TGTGCCAGCAGTTTGGGTGGTAAGGGCGAGCAGTACTTC.

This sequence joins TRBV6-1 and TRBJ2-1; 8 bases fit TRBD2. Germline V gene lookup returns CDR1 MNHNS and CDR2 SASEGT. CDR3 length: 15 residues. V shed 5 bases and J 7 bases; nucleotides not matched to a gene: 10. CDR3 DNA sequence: TGTGCCAGCAGTAAATCTGGGACTAGTTATAATGAGCAGTTCTTC. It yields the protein CASSKSGTSYNEQFF.

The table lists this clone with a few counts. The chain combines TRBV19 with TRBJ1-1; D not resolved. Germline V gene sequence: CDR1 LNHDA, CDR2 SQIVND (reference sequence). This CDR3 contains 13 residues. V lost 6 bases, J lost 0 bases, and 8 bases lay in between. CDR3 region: CASRDTMNTEAFF. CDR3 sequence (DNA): TGTGCCAGTAGAGACACCATGAACACTGAAGCTTTCTTT. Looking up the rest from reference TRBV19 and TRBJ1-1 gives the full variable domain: DGGITQSPKYLFRKEGQNVTLSCEQNLNHDAMYWYRQDPGQGLRLIYYSQIVNDFQKGDIAEGYSVSREKKESFPLTVTSAQKNPTAFYLCASRDTMNTEAFFGQGTRLTVV.

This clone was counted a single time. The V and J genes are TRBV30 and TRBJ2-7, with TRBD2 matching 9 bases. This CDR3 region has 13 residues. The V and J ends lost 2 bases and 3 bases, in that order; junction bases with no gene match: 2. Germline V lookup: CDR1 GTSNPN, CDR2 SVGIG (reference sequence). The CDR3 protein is CAWSLAGVYEQYF. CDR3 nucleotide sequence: TGTGCCTGGAGTTTAGCGGGAGTCTACGAGCAGTACTTC.

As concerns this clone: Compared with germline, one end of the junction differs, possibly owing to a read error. CDR3 in DNA: TGTGCCAGCAGCATGGACCAGGGGGGCCTCTATGGCTACACCTTC. As protein: CASSMDQGGLYGYTF. This chain joins TRBV5-1 and TRBJ1-2, with TRBD1 matching over 7 bases. Germline CDR1 reads SGHRS; CDR2 reads YFSETQ. CDR3 length: 15 amino acids.

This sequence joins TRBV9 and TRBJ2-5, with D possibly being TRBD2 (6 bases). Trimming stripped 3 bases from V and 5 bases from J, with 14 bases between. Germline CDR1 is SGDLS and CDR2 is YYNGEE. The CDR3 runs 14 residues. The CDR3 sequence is CASSARTMGETQYF. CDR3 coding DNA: TGTGCCAGCAGCGCCCGGACTATGGGGGAGACCCAGTACTTC.

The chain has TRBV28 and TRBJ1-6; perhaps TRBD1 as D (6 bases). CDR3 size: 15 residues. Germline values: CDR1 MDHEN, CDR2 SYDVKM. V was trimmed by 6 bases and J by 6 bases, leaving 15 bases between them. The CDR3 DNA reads TGTGCCAGCAGCCCCGGGGGGCCAGCTAATTCACCCCTCCACTTT. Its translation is CASSPGGPANSPLHF.

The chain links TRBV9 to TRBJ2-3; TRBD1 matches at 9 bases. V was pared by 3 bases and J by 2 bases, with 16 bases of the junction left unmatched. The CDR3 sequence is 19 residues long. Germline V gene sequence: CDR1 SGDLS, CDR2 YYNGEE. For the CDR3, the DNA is TGTGCCAGCAGCGCAGGCGCCGGGACAGGGAGGGCAAACACAGATACGCAGTATTTT. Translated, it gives CASSAGAGTGRANTDTQYF.

The CDR3 sequence: CASAYSGSSYEQYF. CDR3 coding DNA: TGTGCTAGTGCCTATAGCGGGAGCTCCTACGAGCAGTACTTC. This sequence joins TRBV12-5 and TRBJ2-7; TRBD2 agrees at 9 bases. The CDR3 covers 14 residues. Per the germline V gene, CDR1 is LGHNT and CDR2 is FRNRAP. V was clipped by 7 bases and J by 0 bases; unmatched bases: 4.

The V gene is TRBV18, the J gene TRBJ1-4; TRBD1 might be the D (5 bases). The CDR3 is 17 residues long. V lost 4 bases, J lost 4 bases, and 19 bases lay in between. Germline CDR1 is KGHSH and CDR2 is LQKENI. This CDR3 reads CASSLGSLAGHNEKLFF. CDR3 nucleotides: TGTGCCAGCTCACTGGGGTCTCTGGCAGGGCATAATGAAAAACTGTTTTTT.

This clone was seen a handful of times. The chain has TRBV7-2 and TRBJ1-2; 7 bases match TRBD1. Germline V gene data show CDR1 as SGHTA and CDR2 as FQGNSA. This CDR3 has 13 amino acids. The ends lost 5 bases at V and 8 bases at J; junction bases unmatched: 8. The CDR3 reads CASSERQGLGYTF. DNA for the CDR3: TGTGCCAGCAGCGAGCGACAGGGTTTAGGCTACACCTTC. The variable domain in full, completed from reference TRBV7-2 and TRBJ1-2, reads GAGVSQSPSNKVTEKGKDVELRCDPISGHTALYWYRQSLGQGLEFLIYFQGNSAPDKSGLPSDRFSAERTGGSVSTLTIQRTQQEDSAVYLCASSERQGLGYTFGSGTRLTVV.

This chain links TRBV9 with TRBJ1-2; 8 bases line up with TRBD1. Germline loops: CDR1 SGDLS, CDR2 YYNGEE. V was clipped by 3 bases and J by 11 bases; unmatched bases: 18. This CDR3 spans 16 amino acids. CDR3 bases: TGTGCCAGCAGCGAGCCTCGGGGGCAGGGGGCAGGGAGATACACCTTC. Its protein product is CASSEPRGQGAGRYTF.

The CDR3 bases are TGTGCCACCAGCAGCCTAGGGTTGCAAGAGACCCAGTACTTC. Translated, it gives CATSSLGLQETQYF. V and J are TRBV15 and TRBJ2-5; D not resolved. CDR3 size: 14 residues. Germline CDR1 reads LNHNV; CDR2 reads YYDKDF (reference sequence). V lost 3 bases and J 2 bases, leaving 10 bases between the germline ends.

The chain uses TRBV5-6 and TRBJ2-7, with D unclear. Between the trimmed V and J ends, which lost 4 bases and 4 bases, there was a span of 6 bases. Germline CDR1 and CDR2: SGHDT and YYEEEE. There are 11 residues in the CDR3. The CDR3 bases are TGTGCCAGCAGCGCGTTATACGAGCAGTACTTC. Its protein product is CASSALYEQYF.

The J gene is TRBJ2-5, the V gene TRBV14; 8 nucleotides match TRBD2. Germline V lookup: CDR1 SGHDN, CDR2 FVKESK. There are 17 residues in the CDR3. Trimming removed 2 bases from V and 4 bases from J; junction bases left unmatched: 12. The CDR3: CASSQKPGGLLRETQYF. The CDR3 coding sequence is TGTGCCAGCAGCCAAAAGCCGGGGGGGCTCCTTCGAGAGACCCAGTACTTC.

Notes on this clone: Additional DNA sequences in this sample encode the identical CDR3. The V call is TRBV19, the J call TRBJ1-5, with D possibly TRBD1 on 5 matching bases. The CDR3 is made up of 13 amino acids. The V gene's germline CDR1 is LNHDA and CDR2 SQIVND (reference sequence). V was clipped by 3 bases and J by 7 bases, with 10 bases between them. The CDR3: CASSIAGDQPQHF. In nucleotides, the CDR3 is TGTGCCAGTAGTATTGCCGGGGACCAGCCCCAGCATTTT.

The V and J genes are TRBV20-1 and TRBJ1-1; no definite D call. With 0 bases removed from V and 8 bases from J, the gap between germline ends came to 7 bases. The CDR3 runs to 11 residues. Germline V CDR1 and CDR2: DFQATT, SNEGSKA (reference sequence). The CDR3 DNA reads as TGCAGTGCTAGAGATTCGGCCGAAGCTTTCTTT. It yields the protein CSARDSAEAFF.

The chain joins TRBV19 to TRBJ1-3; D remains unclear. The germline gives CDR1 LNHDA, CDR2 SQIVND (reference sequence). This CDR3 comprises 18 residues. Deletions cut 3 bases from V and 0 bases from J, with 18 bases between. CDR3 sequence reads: CASSMGAAGFHSGNTIYF. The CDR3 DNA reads TGTGCCAGTAGTATGGGCGCAGCCGGATTTCACTCTGGAAACACCATATATTTT. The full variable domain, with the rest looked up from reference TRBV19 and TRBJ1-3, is DGGITQSPKYLFRKEGQNVTLSCEQNLNHDAMYWYRQDPGQGLRLIYYSQIVNDFQKGDIAEGYSVSREKKESFPLTVTSAQKNPTAFYLCASSMGAAGFHSGNTIYFGEGSWLTVV.

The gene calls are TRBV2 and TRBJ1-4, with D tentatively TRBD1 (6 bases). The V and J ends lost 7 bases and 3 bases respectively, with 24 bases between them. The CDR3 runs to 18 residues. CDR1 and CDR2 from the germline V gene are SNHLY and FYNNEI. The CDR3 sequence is CASKDSPTMFRSNEKLFF. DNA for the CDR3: TGTGCCAGCAAGGACAGTCCGACGATGTTCCGCTCTAATGAAAAACTGTTTTTT.

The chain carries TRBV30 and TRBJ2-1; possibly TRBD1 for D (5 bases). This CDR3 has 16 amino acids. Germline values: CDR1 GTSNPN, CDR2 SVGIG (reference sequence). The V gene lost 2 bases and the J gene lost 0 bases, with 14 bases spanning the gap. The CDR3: CAWSRSTVSSYNEQFF. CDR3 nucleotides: TGTGCCTGGAGTCGCTCGACAGTTAGCTCCTACAATGAGCAGTTCTTC.

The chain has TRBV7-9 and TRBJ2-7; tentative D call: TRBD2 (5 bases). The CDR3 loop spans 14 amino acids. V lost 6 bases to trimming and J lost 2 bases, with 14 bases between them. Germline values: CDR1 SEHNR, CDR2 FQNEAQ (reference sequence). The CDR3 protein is CASRGVSSPYEQYF. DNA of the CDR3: TGTGCCAGCAGGGGAGTAAGCAGCCCCTACGAGCAGTACTTC.

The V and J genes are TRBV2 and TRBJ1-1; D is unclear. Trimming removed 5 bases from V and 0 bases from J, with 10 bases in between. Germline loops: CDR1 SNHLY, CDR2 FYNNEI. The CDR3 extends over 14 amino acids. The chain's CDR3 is CASSLGIVNTEAFF. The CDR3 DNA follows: TGTGCCAGCAGTCTAGGGATCGTGAACACTGAAGCTTTCTTT.